The 25 T cell receptor beta chains listed next were all sequenced from one sample in a study of cytomegalovirus exposure and HLA in healthy donors. The PCR made use of 60 Vbeta and 13 Jbeta primers. Assay: immunoSEQ multiplex PCR; the TCRdb copy retains only in-frame clones and omits some. The sample records about 200,000 clones, approximately 83% being singletons. Sequencing used PBMCs. These receptor sequences come from a boy between 2 and 15 years old in good health and CMV-seronegative.

The CDR3 protein is CASSQVGQGKGEKLFF. DNA for the CDR3: TGTGCCAGCAGCCAAGTTGGACAGGGTAAGGGTGAAAAACTGTTTTTT. The chain links TRBV4-2 to TRBJ1-4, with TRBD1 matching over 8 bases. Germline CDR1 LGHNA, CDR2 YNFKEQ. V lost 1 base and J lost 7; bases outside the gene matches: 8. This CDR3 region has 16 residues.

This chain connects TRBV4-1 to TRBJ1-5; D possibly corresponds to TRBD1 (5 bases). V was pared by 2 bases and J by 0 bases, with 14 bases between. Germline values: CDR1 MGHRA, CDR2 YSYEKL. This CDR3 comprises 17 residues. The CDR3 here is CASSQLALQGSNQPQHF. The CDR3 DNA follows: TGCGCCAGCAGCCAATTAGCTCTCCAGGGTAGCAATCAGCCCCAGCATTTT.

The chain has TRBV19 and TRBJ2-5, with D possibly matching TRBD1 (5 bases). The CDR3 sequence is 15 residues long. Germline loops: CDR1 LNHDA, CDR2 SQIVND (reference sequence). V was clipped by 1 base and J by 1 base, with 10 bases between them. In DNA, the CDR3 is TGTGCCAGTAGTATAGGGGCAGGGTCCCAAGAGACCCAGTACTTC. Translating it yields CASSIGAGSQETQYF.

J is TRBJ2-7 and V is TRBV6-5, with 8 bases lining up with TRBD2. V lost 5 bases and J lost 3; bases outside the gene matches: 9. Germline lookup yields CDR1 MNHEY and CDR2 SVGAGI. This CDR3 contains 15 residues. The CDR3 reads CASSPNSGGLYEQYF. In DNA form, the CDR3 reads TGTGCCAGCAGTCCTAACAGCGGGGGCCTCTACGAGCAGTACTTC.

This clone occurred once. This CDR3 is also generated by other DNA sequences in the sample. The chain uses TRBV5-1 and TRBJ2-7, with TRBD1 matching 11 bases. The CDR3 has 14 amino acids. Looked up from germline, CDR1 is SGHRS and CDR2 is YFSETQ. The junction had 3 bases not matched to a gene; V was cut back by 4 bases and J by 3 bases. CDR3 sequence reads: CASSPGTGGYEQYF. In DNA form, the CDR3 reads TGCGCCAGCAGCCCCGGGACAGGGGGCTACGAGCAGTACTTC. Using reference TRBV5-1 and TRBJ2-7 for the parts outside the CDR3, the full variable domain is KAGVTQTPRYLIKTRGQQVTLSCSPISGHRSVSWYQQTPGQGLQFLFEYFSETQRNKGNFPGRFSGRQFSNSRSEMNVSTLELGDSALYLCASSPGTGGYEQYFGPGTRLTVT.

The rearrangement uses TRBV6-1 and TRBJ2-7; D is uncertain. The V gene lost 4 bases and the J gene lost 4 bases, with 20 bases spanning the gap. This CDR3 has 16 residues. CDR1 and CDR2 (germline): MNHNS, SASEGT. The CDR3 sequence is CASSGLQRRPLYEQYF. CDR3 nucleotide sequence: TGTGCCAGCAGTGGCCTACAACGGCGGCCATTATACGAGCAGTACTTC.

This clone was seen only a few times. CDR3 nucleotide sequence: TGCGCCAGCAGCTTACCGGGCCAAGAGACCCAGTACTTC. It yields the protein CASSLPGQETQYF. The rearrangement uses TRBV5-1 and TRBJ2-5, with D unclear. V was shortened by 2 bases and J by 1 base, with 6 bases between the two germline ends. CDR1 SGHRS and CDR2 YFSETQ come from the germline V gene. This CDR3 contains 13 residues. The entire variable domain, with the rest obtained from reference TRBV5-1 and TRBJ2-5, is as follows: KAGVTQTPRYLIKTRGQQVTLSCSPISGHRSVSWYQQTPGQGLQFLFEYFSETQRNKGNFPGRFSGRQFSNSRSEMNVSTLELGDSALYLCASSLPGQETQYFGPGTRLLVL.

The chain has TRBV7-2 and TRBJ2-2; 13 bases agree with TRBD2. From germline, CDR1 is SGHTA and CDR2 FQGNSA. There are 18 residues in the CDR3. V was clipped by 5 bases and J by 1 base; unmatched bases: 7. In DNA, the CDR3 is TGTGCCAGCAGCGGACGGGGACTAGCGGGGAAGAACACCGGGGAGCTGTTTTTT. Residues: CASSGRGLAGKNTGELFF.

This clone turned up a few times. The rearrangement joins TRBV6-5 to TRBJ1-5; unclear D gene. Germline lookup yields CDR1 MNHEY and CDR2 SVGAGI. This CDR3 is 14 amino acids long. Trimming shortened V by 7 bases and J by 3 bases, and 13 bases separated the two germline ends. The CDR3 region has the DNA TGTGCCAGCACCAAGGGAGGGTCCAATCAGCCCCAGCATTTT. This translates into CASTKGGSNQPQHF.

This clone was picked up a small number of times. The genes are TRBV7-6 and TRBJ2-7; D may be TRBD1 (5 bases). Deletions cut 0 bases from V and 6 bases from J, with 6 bases between. This CDR3 spans 12 amino acids. The germline V gene encodes CDR1 SGHVS and CDR2 FNYEAQ. The DNA for the CDR3 is TGTGCCAGCAGCTTAGCAGGGGCCGAGCAGTACTTC. Translating it yields CASSLAGAEQYF.

CDR3 nucleotide sequence: TGCGCCAGCAGCCAAGAACTAGCCGGGGAGCACGAGCAGTACTTC. It yields the protein CASSQELAGEHEQYF. This chain links TRBV4-3 with TRBJ2-7; D perhaps matches TRBD2 (6 bases). The CDR3 has 15 amino acids. With 0 bases removed from V and 5 bases from J, the gap between germline ends came to 14 bases. In germline, CDR1 is LGHNA, CDR2 YSLEER.

The CDR3 DNA is TGTGCCAGCAGTCCCCGGGACAGGGGGTACGAGCAGTACTTC. It specifies CASSPRDRGYEQYF. V is TRBV6-1 and J is TRBJ2-5, with 11 bases that match TRBD1. The assigned J gene may be wrong: the sequence end matches TRBJ2-7 better. In germline, CDR1 is MNHNS, CDR2 SASEGT. The CDR3 covers 14 residues.

The sample holds one count of this clone. The chain joins TRBV4-3 to TRBJ1-2; 8 bases align to TRBD1. The CDR3 has 18 amino acids. Germline V gene lookup returns CDR1 LGHNA and CDR2 YSLEER. V lost 0 bases to trimming and J lost 6 bases; unmatched junction nucleotides: 15. The CDR3 here is CASSQESSLQGELDGYTF. For the CDR3, the DNA is TGCGCCAGCAGCCAAGAATCTTCTCTACAGGGGGAGTTAGATGGCTACACCTTC.

V usage is TRBV27 and J usage is TRBJ2-2; a weak D match, TRBD1 (6 bases). Germline V gene sequence: CDR1 MNHEY, CDR2 SMNVEV (reference sequence). V was clipped by 2 bases and J by 6 bases, with 13 bases between them. The CDR3 is 15 amino acids. CDR3 coding DNA: TGTGCCAGCAGTTTAGGGCAGGGGCGGTCCGGGGAGCTGTTTTTT. It codes for CASSLGQGRSGELFF.

The chain links TRBV19 to TRBJ1-4; 7 bases fit TRBD1. The length of the CDR3 is 15 residues. Germline V gene sequence: CDR1 LNHDA, CDR2 SQIVND (reference sequence). V dropped 3 bases and J dropped 8; count of bases not matched to a gene: 9. CDR3 in amino acids: CASSIPGQAGEKLFF. In DNA form, the CDR3 reads TGTGCCAGTAGTATCCCTGGACAGGCGGGGGAAAAACTGTTTTTT. The whole variable domain, remainder taken from reference TRBV19 and TRBJ1-4, is DGGITQSPKYLFRKEGQNVTLSCEQNLNHDAMYWYRQDPGQGLRLIYYSQIVNDFQKGDIAEGYSVSREKKESFPLTVTSAQKNPTAFYLCASSIPGQAGEKLFFGSGTQLSVL.

V usage is TRBV13 and J usage is TRBJ2-7, with D possibly matching TRBD1 (6 bases). The germline gives CDR1 PRHDT, CDR2 FYEKMQ (reference sequence). The CDR3 is 14 amino acids. The V and J ends lost 5 bases and 3 bases respectively, with 14 bases between them. CDR3 protein: CASSPQGRGYEQYF. The CDR3 DNA reads TGTGCCAGCAGCCCACAGGGTCGGGGCTACGAGCAGTACTTC.

This clone has only a few counts. The chain couples TRBV4-1 to TRBJ2-1; 11 bases are a match to TRBD2. The CDR3 is 16 residues long. The V and J ends lost 3 bases and 4 bases, in that order; junction bases with no gene match: 5. Germline loops: CDR1 MGHRA, CDR2 YSYEKL. CDR3 in amino acids: CASSQSSGGGYNEQFF. The CDR3, as DNA: TGCGCCAGCAGCCAGAGTAGCGGGGGGGGGTACAATGAGCAGTTCTTC.

This clone showed up just once. J is TRBJ1-2 and V is TRBV23-1; 8 bases align to TRBD1. TRBV23-1 is labeled an ORF, and its function is uncertain. CDR3 size: 14 residues. V lost 8 bases to trimming and J lost 6 bases; unmatched junction nucleotides: 11. The CDR3 DNA reads TGCGCCAGCGATTCAGGGGGCAGGCCAAATGGCTACACCTTC. Amino acid sequence: CASDSGGRPNGYTF.

V is TRBV7-9 and J is TRBJ2-2; 7 bases line up with TRBD2. This CDR3 spans 16 amino acids. The V gene end was trimmed by 5 bases and the J gene end by 3 bases; junction bases not matched to a gene: 9. The germline CDR1 and CDR2 sequences are SEHNR and FQNEAQ (reference sequence). CDR3 loop: CASSPRRGLDTGELFF. The CDR3 DNA is TGTGCCAGCAGCCCCAGGCGGGGGTTGGACACCGGGGAGCTGTTTTTT.

This clone occurred once. J is TRBJ1-2 and V is TRBV9; a weak D match, TRBD1 (6 bases). Between the trimmed V and J ends, which lost 1 base and 4 bases, there was a span of 11 bases. The CDR3 totals 14 residues. CDR1 and CDR2 from the germline V gene are SGDLS and YYNGEE. The CDR3, as DNA: TGTGCCAGCAGCGTACAGGGGATGGGCTATGGCTACACCTTC. Translation: CASSVQGMGYGYTF.

The rearrangement uses TRBV9 and TRBJ2-7, with a tentative D call TRBD2 (7 bases). CDR1 and CDR2 (germline): SGDLS, YYNGEE. The CDR3 has 14 residues. Trimming stripped 0 bases from V and 11 bases from J, with 18 bases between. The CDR3 DNA sequence: TGTGCCAGCAGCGTAGCCCCGACGGGGGGCCTCGAGTACTTC. Protein sequence: CASSVAPTGGLEYF. Full variable domain (remainder filled in from reference TRBV9 and TRBJ2-7): DSGVTQTPKHLITATGQRVTLRCSPRSGDLSVYWYQQSLDQGLQFLIQYYNGEERAKGNILERFSAQQFPDLHSELNLSSLELGDSALYFCASSVAPTGGLEYFGPGTRLTVT.

The DNA for the CDR3 is TGTGCCAGCAGCTACGGGGAGGGAGATACGCAGTATTTT. Translation gives CASSYGEGDTQYF. V is TRBV7-2 and J is TRBJ2-3; 7 positions agree with TRBD2. The CDR3 consists of 13 residues. Germline values: CDR1 SGHTA, CDR2 FQGNSA. V dropped 4 bases and J dropped 5; count of bases not matched to a gene: 3. Full variable domain (remainder filled in from reference TRBV7-2 and TRBJ2-3): GAGVSQSPSNKVTEKGKDVELRCDPISGHTALYWYRQSLGQGLEFLIYFQGNSAPDKSGLPSDRFSAERTGGSVSTLTIQRTQQEDSAVYLCASSYGEGDTQYFGPGTRLTVL.

The chain uses TRBV7-9 and TRBJ2-1; 8 bases fit TRBD2. The ends lost 6 bases at V and 4 bases at J; junction bases unmatched: 11. The CDR3 extends over 16 amino acids. The germline gives CDR1 SEHNR, CDR2 FQNEAQ (reference sequence). This chain's CDR3 is CASSPSRGGNYNEQFF. CDR3 bases: TGTGCCAGCAGTCCATCCCGGGGGGGGAATTACAATGAGCAGTTCTTC.

The V gene is TRBV6-5, the J gene TRBJ2-7; 10 positions agree with TRBD1. CDR3 size: 16 residues. Trimming took 1 base from V and 4 from J; bases not matched to a gene: 7. CDR1 and CDR2 from the germline V gene are MNHEY and SVGAGI. CDR3 sequence: CASSYFPGQGGYEQYF. For the CDR3, the DNA is TGTGCCAGCAGTTACTTTCCCGGACAGGGGGGGTACGAGCAGTACTTC.

This clone was seen more than once but under ten times. The chain employs TRBV5-1 and TRBJ1-1; 8 nucleotides align to TRBD1. Germline-derived CDR1 and CDR2 are SGHRS and YFSETQ. The J segment lost 5 bases and the V segment lost 1 base, leaving 4 bases of the junction unmatched. The CDR3 spans 14 residues. The CDR3 region is CASSLNRGDTEAFF. DNA of the CDR3: TGCGCCAGCAGCTTGAACAGGGGGGATACTGAAGCTTTCTTT.